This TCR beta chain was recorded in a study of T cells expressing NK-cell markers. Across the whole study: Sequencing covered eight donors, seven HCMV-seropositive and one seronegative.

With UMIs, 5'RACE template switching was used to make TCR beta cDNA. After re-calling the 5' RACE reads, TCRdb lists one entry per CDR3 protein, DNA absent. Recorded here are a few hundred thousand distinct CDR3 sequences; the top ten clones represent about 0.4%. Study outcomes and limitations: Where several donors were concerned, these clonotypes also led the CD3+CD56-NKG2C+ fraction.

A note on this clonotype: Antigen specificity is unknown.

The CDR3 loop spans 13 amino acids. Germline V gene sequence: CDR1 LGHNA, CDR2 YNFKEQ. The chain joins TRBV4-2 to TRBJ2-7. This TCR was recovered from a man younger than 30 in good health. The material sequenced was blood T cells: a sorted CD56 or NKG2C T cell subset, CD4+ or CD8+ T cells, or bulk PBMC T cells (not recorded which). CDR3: CASSQDTYGEQYF.